The subject of this entry is one TCR beta chain. No antigen is known for it. There are 13 residues in the CDR3. V shed 6 bases and J shed 12 bases, with 21 bases lying between them. Germline V gene lookup returns CDR1 SQVTM and CDR2 ANQGSEA. The data belong to a study of CD8 T cells in ankylosing spondylitis. Study results and caveats: Typical of ankylosing spondylitis blood, it appeared, was a TCR beta motif of eight highly homologous variants.

Using its own MiXCR run on the 5' RACE reads, TCRdb lists one record per CDR3 protein. The repertoire consists of about 340,000 distinct CDR3 sequences, with 7% to 9% occurring once and the leading ten covering roughly 15%. The rearrangement uses TRBV29-1 and TRBJ2-1, with TRBD2 as a possible D gene (5 bases). The TCR was taken from a male donor with ankylosing spondylitis. Sequenced sample: blood, either unsorted or a sorted T cell fraction (not recorded which). CDR3: CSVVKGEGIGQFF. The CDR3 DNA follows: TGCAGCGTCGTAAAGGGAGAGGGAATCGGGCAGTTCTTC.